The rows below give T cell receptor beta chains drawn from one sample of a study of blood T cell repertoires in COVID-19. The data were produced by immunoSEQ multiplex PCR, yet TCRdb's version contains in-frame clones alone and is incomplete. This sample has hundreds of thousands of clones, with 75% to 90% found just once. Sequencing was performed on PBMCs or T cells enriched from blood (not recorded which). Receptors originate from a man aged 40-55 years who had recovered from COVID-19. The CDR3 runs from the conserved cysteine through the conserved F or W. The D gene is left open where the match is weak. Size values are once, few and many counts, or a class for expanded clones, and some rows have none.

CDR3nt	CDR3aa	abundance	v_gene	j_gene	d_gene
TGTGCCATCAGTGAACAGGGGGCTGGCTACACCTTC	CAISEQGAGYTF	-	TRBV10-3	TRBJ1-2	TRBD1
TGTGCCAGCAGCTTAACTGTGACAGGGACCTACAATGAGCAGTTCTTC	CASSLTVTGTYNEQFF	-	TRBV7-3	TRBJ2-1	TRBD1
TGCAGTGCTAGTGAGTTGGTTAGTTTAAATGAAAAACTGTTTTTT	CSASELVSLNEKLFF	-	TRBV20-1	TRBJ1-4	-
TGCGCCAGCAAGGGAGAGGGCGAGCAGTACTTC	CASKGEGEQYF	-	TRBV5-1	TRBJ2-7	-
TGTGCCAGCTCACGGGAGATGGTTAACAATGAGCAGTTCTTC	CASSREMVNNEQFF	-	TRBV18	TRBJ2-1	-
TGTGCCAGTAGTAGCGGACAGGGGCAAAATTCACCCCTCCACTTT	CASSSGQGQNSPLHF	-	TRBV19	TRBJ1-6	TRBD1
TGTGCCAGCAGCACCAGAGCGGGGTTCGGTGAAGCTTTCTTT	CASSTRAGFGEAFF	-	TRBV7-2	TRBJ1-1	-
TGCGCCAGCAGCTTAAGCAGGGCGGACAATGAGCAGTTCTTC	CASSLSRADNEQFF	-	TRBV5-1	TRBJ2-1	-
TGTGCCAGCAGCTCATTAGCGGGAGACACCGGGGAGCTGTTTTTT	CASSSLAGDTGELFF	once	TRBV5-4	TRBJ2-2	TRBD2
TGTGCCAGCAGTTTATTTCTGGTTTCTGAGACTGAAGCTTTCTTT	CASSLFLVSETEAFF	-	TRBV28	TRBJ1-1	-
TGTGCCAGCAGTCCACCGACAGGGTCAAGCTCCTACGAGCAGTACTTC	CASSPPTGSSSYEQYF	-	TRBV28	TRBJ2-7	TRBD1
TGTGCCAGCAGTTTGGTGACTAGCGGGATAGTCAATGAGCAGTTCTTC	CASSLVTSGIVNEQFF	-	TRBV28	TRBJ2-1	TRBD2
TGTGCCAGTAGTTCTAAGGGGGACCGCAGGGCTGGCGGCTACACCTTC	CASSSKGDRRAGGYTF	-	TRBV19	TRBJ1-2	-
TGTGCCAGCAGCCTCGTCCGTCAGCCCCAGCATTTT	CASSLVRQPQHF	-	TRBV5-8	TRBJ1-5	-
TGCAGTGCGGGCAGGGAAGCTTTCTTT	CSAGREAFF	-	TRBV20-1	TRBJ1-1	-
TGTGCCAGCAGTCCCACACAGGGGGGCAATCAGCCCCAGCATTTT	CASSPTQGGNQPQHF	few	TRBV28	TRBJ1-5	TRBD1
TGTGCCACCACGGGGACAGCGAACACCGGGGAGCTGTTTTTT	CATTGTANTGELFF	-	TRBV24-1	TRBJ2-2	TRBD1
TGCGCCAGCAGCCAAGATACGCGGGGCAGCTCCTACGAGCAGTACTTC	CASSQDTRGSSYEQYF	few	TRBV4-3	TRBJ2-7	-
TGCGCCAGCCAGCTGGGGACTAGCGGGTACAACAATGAGCAGTTCTTC	CASQLGTSGYNNEQFF	-	TRBV5-1	TRBJ2-1	TRBD2
TGTGCCAGCAGCACCCGACACCAGGGGGATACGCAGTATTTT	CASSTRHQGDTQYF	once	TRBV7-2	TRBJ2-3	-
TGCGCCAGCAGCTTGGGCCGAAACATGAACACTGAAGCTTTCTTT	CASSLGRNMNTEAFF	-	TRBV5-1	TRBJ1-1	-
TGCAGCGTTGAATTGGCGGAGCTCCAAGAGACCCAGTACTTC	CSVELAELQETQYF	-	TRBV29-1	TRBJ2-5	-
TGTGCCACCAGTGATCCGACAGGGCGCGAGCAGTACTTC	CATSDPTGREQYF	-	TRBV24-1	TRBJ2-7	TRBD1
TGTGCCAGCAGTCGTCGGACGCGAGGGGAGCAGTACTTC	CASSRRTRGEQYF	-	TRBV12-3/TRBV12-4	TRBJ2-7	-
TGCGCCAGCAGCTATACAACCAGGGGCCTTGGCTATGGCTACACCTTC	CASSYTTRGLGYGYTF	-	TRBV5-1	TRBJ1-2	-
TGTGCCATCAGTGAGTCGACACAGACAAACACTGAAGCTTTCTTT	CAISESTQTNTEAFF	-	TRBV10-3	TRBJ1-1	-
TGTGCCAGCAGCAAGGCCCCGGGACTAGCGGGAGTGGTTGATACGCAGTATTTT	CASSKAPGLAGVVDTQYF	few	TRBV21-1	TRBJ2-3	-
TGTGCCAGCAGAAAAAGCGGGAGCACCGGGGAGCTGTTTTTT	CASRKSGSTGELFF	-	TRBV6-5	TRBJ2-2	TRBD2
TGTGCCAGCAGCTCCGGACAGCGCACAGATACGCAGTATTTT	CASSSGQRTDTQYF	-	TRBV28	TRBJ2-3	-
TGTGCCAGCAGCTCGATCAAACATTTGGGCGGGCGAAGCTCCTACGAGCAGTACTTC	CASSSIKHLGGRSSYEQYF	-	TRBV11-2	TRBJ2-7	-
TGTGCCAGCAGCTTGGTAGGTAGCGGCTCCTACAATGAGCAGTTCTTC	CASSLVGSGSYNEQFF	-	TRBV5-6	TRBJ2-1	-
TGCGCCAGCAGCTTGGCGGGACTAGGTGGGCGAGAGACCCAGTACTTC	CASSLAGLGGRETQYF	-	TRBV5-1	TRBJ2-5	TRBD2
TGTGCCAGCAGTTTATCGACAGGGTACTTAGCGGGAGGGGGAGGAGATACGCAGTATTTT	CASSLSTGYLAGGGGDTQYF	-	TRBV28	TRBJ2-3	TRBD2
TGTGCCAGCAGAGAACAGGGGGCAGGGACTGAAGCTTTCTTT	CASREQGAGTEAFF	few	TRBV14	TRBJ1-1	TRBD1
TGTGCCAGCAGCTTAAGTTTCACAGGGACCGTCCAAGAGACCCAGTACTTC	CASSLSFTGTVQETQYF	-	TRBV11-2	TRBJ2-5	-
TGTGCCAGCAGTTACCCTGGCCAGGGGGTTGGCGAGCAGTTCTTC	CASSYPGQGVGEQFF	-	TRBV6-5	TRBJ2-1	TRBD1